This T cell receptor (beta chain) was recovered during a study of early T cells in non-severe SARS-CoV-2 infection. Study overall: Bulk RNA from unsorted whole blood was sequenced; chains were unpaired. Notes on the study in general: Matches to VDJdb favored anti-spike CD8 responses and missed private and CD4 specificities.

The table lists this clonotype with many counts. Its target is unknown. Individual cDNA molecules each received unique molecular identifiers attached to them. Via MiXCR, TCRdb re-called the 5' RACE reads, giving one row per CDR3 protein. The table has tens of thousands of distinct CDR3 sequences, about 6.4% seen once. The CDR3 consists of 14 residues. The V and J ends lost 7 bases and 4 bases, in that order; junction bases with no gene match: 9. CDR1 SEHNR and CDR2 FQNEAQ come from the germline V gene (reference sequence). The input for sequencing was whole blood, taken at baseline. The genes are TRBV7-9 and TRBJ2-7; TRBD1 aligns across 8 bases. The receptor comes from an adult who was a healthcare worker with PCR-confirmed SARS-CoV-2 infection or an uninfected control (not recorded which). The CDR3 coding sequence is TGTGCCAGCACCGTGGACAGGGTGGTATACGAGCAGTACTTC. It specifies CASTVDRVVYEQYF.